This T cell receptor beta chain was identified during a study of cytomegalovirus exposure and HLA in healthy donors. The PCR was carried out with 60 Vbeta primers and 13 Jbeta primers. Some clones are missing from TCRdb's copy, which holds only in-frame ones; the method was immunoSEQ multiplex PCR. The sample includes about 82,000 clones, around 80% seen only once; the top ten take over 10%. The V and J ends lost 4 bases and 4 bases respectively, with 23 bases between them. The CDR3 extends over 18 amino acids. Germline V gene sequence: CDR1 MGHDK, CDR2 SYGVNS. On this clone itself: Its cognate antigen is unknown.

Findings and limits, study-wide: The authors confirmed in vitro that a few CMV-associated chains were specific for CMV antigens.

The V call is TRBV25-1, the J call TRBJ1-3; no clear D gene. The sequence derives from a human donor in good health. Sequencing used PBMCs. The CDR3 is CASSVSDWADDSGNTIYF. The DNA of the CDR3 is TGTGCCAGCAGTGTATCTGATTGGGCAGATGATTCCGGAAACACCATATATTTT.